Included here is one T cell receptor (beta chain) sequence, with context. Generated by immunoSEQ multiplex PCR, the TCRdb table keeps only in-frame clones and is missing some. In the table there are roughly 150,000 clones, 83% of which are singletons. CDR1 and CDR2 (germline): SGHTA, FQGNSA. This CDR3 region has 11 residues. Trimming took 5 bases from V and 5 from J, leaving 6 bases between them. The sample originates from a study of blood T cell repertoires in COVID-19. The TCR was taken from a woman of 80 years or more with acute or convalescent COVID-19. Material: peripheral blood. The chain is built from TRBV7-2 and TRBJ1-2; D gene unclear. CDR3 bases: TGTGCCAGCAGCGATCGGTATGGCTACACCTTC. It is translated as CASSDRYGYTF. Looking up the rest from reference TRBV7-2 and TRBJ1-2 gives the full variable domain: GAGVSQSPSNKVTEKGKDVELRCDPISGHTALYWYRQSLGQGLEFLIYFQGNSAPDKSGLPSDRFSAERTGGSVSTLTIQRTQQEDSAVYLCASSDRYGYTFGSGTRLTVV.